Reported below is one T cell receptor beta chain. The data belong to a study of monozygotic twins with inflammatory bowel disease. Without any T cell sorting, total RNA was isolated from whole blood. This CDR3 comprises 16 residues. Germline V gene sequence: CDR1 SEHNR, CDR2 FQNEAQ (reference sequence). UMIs were attached via template switching, each with a 6-nucleotide sample barcode. Using the 5' RACE reads, TCRdb records one entry per CDR3 protein without DNA. The sample table sets out approximately 420,000 distinct CDR3 sequences. The sample taken for sequencing was blood. The rearrangement joins TRBV7-9 to TRBJ2-7; TCRdb's D call, TRBD1, is unchecked because there is no DNA. This receptor was taken from a human donor with ulcerative colitis or Crohn's disease, or a healthy co-twin of an affected twin (not recorded which). The CDR3 loop is CASSSQGARRTYEQYF.